This entry is about one T cell receptor (beta chain). Antigen: not known. Without any cell sorting, roughly 17-31 mg of bulk tissue yielded co-extracted RNA and DNA. Surgical resection was the treatment these patients received for primary liver carcinoma. cDNA specific to TCR beta was made from 450 to 500 ng of total RNA, with a constant-region primer employed for priming. Three nested multiplex PCR rounds of slightly modified ARM-PCR generated TCR beta libraries. TCRdb reprocessed the multiplex PCR reads via MiXCR and lists one record per CDR3 protein. The sample carries 50,000 or so distinct CDR3 sequences, 60% to 80% recorded once. This specimen comes from a study of tumor-infiltrating lymphocytes in primary liver carcinoma. Study summary: Participating patients were men and women between 30 and 69 years old.

Study findings and constraints: Tumor region pairs overlapped more than did tumor-adjacent and tumor-blood pairs. Only about 7.5-24% of top clones were detected in all five tumor regions.

This clonotype originated in a man aged 40-55 years with primary liver carcinoma and hepatitis B virus infection. Sequenced input: liver tumor tissue from sampling region 5. Subset described: tumor region T5, tumor centre.

The CDR3 DNA sequence: TGCAGCGCCCGAACCACCTTTAGGTGGGAGGAAACAGATATACAGTATTTT. Translating gives CSARTTFRWEETDIQYF. This chain joins TRBV29-1 and TRBJ2-3; perhaps TRBD2 as D (6 bases). The V and J ends lost 7 bases and 12 bases respectively, with 35 bases between them. In germline, CDR1 is SQVTM, CDR2 ANQGSEA. The CDR3 contains 17 residues.